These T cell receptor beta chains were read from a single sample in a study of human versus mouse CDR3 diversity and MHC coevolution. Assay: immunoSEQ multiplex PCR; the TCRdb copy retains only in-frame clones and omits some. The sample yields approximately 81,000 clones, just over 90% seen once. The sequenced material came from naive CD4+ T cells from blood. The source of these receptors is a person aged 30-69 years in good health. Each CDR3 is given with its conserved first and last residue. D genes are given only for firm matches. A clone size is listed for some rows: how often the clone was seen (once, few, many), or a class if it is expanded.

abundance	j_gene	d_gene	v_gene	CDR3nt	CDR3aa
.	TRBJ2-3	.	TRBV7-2	TGTGCCAGCAGCTTAGCGCGACTAGGACCAGATACGCAGTATTTT	CASSLARLGPDTQYF
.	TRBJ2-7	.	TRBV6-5	TGTGCCAGCAGCCGGACTTACAACTCCTACGAGCAGTACTTC	CASSRTYNSYEQYF
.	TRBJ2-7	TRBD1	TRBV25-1	TGTGCCAGCAGTGCCCGACAGGGTATCAGCGAGCAGTACTTC	CASSARQGISEQYF
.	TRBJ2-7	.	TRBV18	TGTGCCAGCTCACCGGGGCAGACCTACGAGCAGTACTTC	CASSPGQTYEQYF
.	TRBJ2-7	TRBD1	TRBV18	TGTGCCAGCTCCCGGGACAGGGTATACGAGCAGTACTTC	CASSRDRVYEQYF
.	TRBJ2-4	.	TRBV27	TGTGCCAGCAGCTCAAGGGGTTTAGCCAAAAACATTCAGTACTTC	CASSSRGLAKNIQYF
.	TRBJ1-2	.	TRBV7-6	TGTGCCAGCAGCTTAGAACAGGGCTATGGCTACACCTTC	CASSLEQGYGYTF
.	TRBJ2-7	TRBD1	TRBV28	TGTGCCAGCAGTTCACAGGGGGCCGGACTCGACGAGCAGTACTTC	CASSSQGAGLDEQYF
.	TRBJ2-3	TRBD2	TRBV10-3	TGTGCCATCAGTGGACTAGCGGGGGGACCTAGCACAGATACGCAGTATTTT	CAISGLAGGPSTDTQYF
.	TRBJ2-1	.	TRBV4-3	TGCGCCAGCAGCCACGGCCTAGCCCTCAATGAGCAGTTCTTC	CASSHGLALNEQFF
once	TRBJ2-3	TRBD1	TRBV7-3	TGTGCCAGCAGCTCACAGGGGCGTACGCAGTATTTT	CASSSQGRTQYF
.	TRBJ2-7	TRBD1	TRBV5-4	TGTGCCAGCAGAAATGGACAGGCGAGGTACGAGCAGTACTTC	CASRNGQARYEQYF
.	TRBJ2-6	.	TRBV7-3	TGTGCCAGCAGCCAACAGGGACCTGGGGCCAACGTCCTGACTTTC	CASSQQGPGANVLTF
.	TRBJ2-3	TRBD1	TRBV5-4	TGTGCCAGCAGCTTTGATATGACAGGGGCGTCGGATACGCAGTATTTT	CASSFDMTGASDTQYF
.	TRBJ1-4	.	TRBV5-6	.	CASSTSGSATNEKLFF
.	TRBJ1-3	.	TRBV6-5	TGTGCCAGCAGCTATACAGGGATCTTAGGGGACACCATATATTTT	CASSYTGILGDTIYF
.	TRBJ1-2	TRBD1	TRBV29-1	TGCAGCGTTGGCCGACTCCTGACAGGGCAGGGGGGCTACACCTTC	CSVGRLLTGQGGYTF
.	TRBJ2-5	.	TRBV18	TGTGCCAGCTCACTTCGAGGGGGTGAGGAGACCCAGTACTTC	CASSLRGGEETQYF
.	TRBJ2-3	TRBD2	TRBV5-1	TGCGCCAGCAGCCCCAGGACTAGCGGGGGGGCGGCAGATACGCAGTATTTT	CASSPRTSGGAADTQYF
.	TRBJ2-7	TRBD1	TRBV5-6	TGTGCCAGCAGCCGGACAGGGAGTTCGGAGGAGCAGTACTTC	CASSRTGSSEEQYF
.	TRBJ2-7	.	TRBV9	TGTGCCAGCAGCGTATCTGGGCGTGGCAGCCTCTACGAGCAGTACTTC	CASSVSGRGSLYEQYF
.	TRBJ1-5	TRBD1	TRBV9	TGTGCCAGTAGCGTAGAGGGACAGGGCAATCAGCCCCAGCATTTT	CASSVEGQGNQPQHF
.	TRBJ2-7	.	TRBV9	TGTGCCAGCAGCGTAGAGGGAGCCGGCTACGAGCAGTACTTC	CASSVEGAGYEQYF
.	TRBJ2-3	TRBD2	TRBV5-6	TGTGCCAGCAGCCCGGGGACTAGCGGCCTCCGCACAGATACGCAGTATTTT	CASSPGTSGLRTDTQYF
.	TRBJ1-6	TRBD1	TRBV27	TGTGCCAGCAGTTTATCGACAGGGCGCGCCTATAATTCACCCCTCCACTTT	CASSLSTGRAYNSPLHF
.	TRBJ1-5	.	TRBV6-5	TGTGCCACCTCAGGGTTAAGTAGCAATCAGCCCCAGCATTTT	CATSGLSSNQPQHF
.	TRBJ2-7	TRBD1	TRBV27	TGTGCCAGCAGTTTCGACAGGGGGCGAAACGAGCAGTACTTC	CASSFDRGRNEQYF
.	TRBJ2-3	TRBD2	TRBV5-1	TGCGCCAGCAGCTCACAGGGACCGGGACTAGCGGTAGCAGATACGCAGTATTTT	CASSSQGPGLAVADTQYF
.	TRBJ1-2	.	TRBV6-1	TGTGCCAGCAGGTTAAGCGGGGGAAACTATGGCTACACCTTC	CASRLSGGNYGYTF
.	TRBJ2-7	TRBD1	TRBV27	TGTGCCAGCAGTTTATCGAAAGGGACAGGGGGCTACTACGAGCAGTACTTC	CASSLSKGTGGYYEQYF
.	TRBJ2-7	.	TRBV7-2	TGTGCCAGCAGCTTAGACAGGCCCTCCCGCGAGCAGTACTTC	CASSLDRPSREQYF
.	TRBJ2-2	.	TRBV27	TGTGCCAGCAGTTTAGGGAGAAAGGCCGGGGAGCTGTTTTTT	CASSLGRKAGELFF
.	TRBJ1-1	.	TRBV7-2	TGTGCCAGCAGCTTCAGGGCTGAAGCTTTCTTT	CASSFRAEAFF
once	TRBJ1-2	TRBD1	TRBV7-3	TGTGCCAGCAGCCCTGGACAGGGCGTAAGAGGCTACACCTTC	CASSPGQGVRGYTF
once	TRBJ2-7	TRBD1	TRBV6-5	TGTGCCAGCAGTTACTCCCGGGACAGGGCTAACGAGCAGTACTTC	CASSYSRDRANEQYF
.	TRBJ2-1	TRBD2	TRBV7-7	TGTGCTAGCGGCCGTAGCGGGGGCAATGAGCAGTTCTTC	CASGRSGGNEQFF
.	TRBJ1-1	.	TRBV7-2	TGTGCCAGCAGCATTAGACAGGAAACTGAAGCTTTCTTT	CASSIRQETEAFF
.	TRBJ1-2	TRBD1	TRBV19	TGTGCCAGTAGTCCCGGGGGGACAGGGGCCGCCTTTAACTATGGCTACACCTTC	CASSPGGTGAAFNYGYTF
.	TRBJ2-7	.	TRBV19	TGTGCCAGTAGTCGGGACAGCGGGTCTTACGAGCAGTACTTC	CASSRDSGSYEQYF
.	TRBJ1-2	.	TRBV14	TGTGCCAGCAGCCAAGGGTTGGTTACCCTTCGGGGCTACACCTTC	CASSQGLVTLRGYTF
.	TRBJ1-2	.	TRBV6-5	TGTGCCAGCAGCCTGGACAGCAACTATGGCTACACCTTC	CASSLDSNYGYTF
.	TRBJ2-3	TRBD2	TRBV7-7	TGTGCCAGCAGCTTAGAGCTAGCGGGAGGGTCGGGGACAGATACGCAGTATTTT	CASSLELAGGSGTDTQYF
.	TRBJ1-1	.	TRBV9	TGTGCCAGCAGCTATACAGAGTTGAACACTGAAGCTTTCTTT	CASSYTELNTEAFF
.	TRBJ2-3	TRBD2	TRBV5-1	TGCGCCAGCAGCTTGGGGACTAGCGGGCCGACAGATACGCAGTATTTT	CASSLGTSGPTDTQYF
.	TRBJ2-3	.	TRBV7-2	TGTGCCAGCAGCTCTTCCGGGACTCGCACAGATACGCAGTATTTT	CASSSSGTRTDTQYF
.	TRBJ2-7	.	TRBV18	TGTGCCAGCTCACTCAGACAGCTCTCCTACGAGCAGTACTTC	CASSLRQLSYEQYF
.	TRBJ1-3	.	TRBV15	TGTGCCACCAGCAGAGAAGGGGCTGGAAACACCATATATTTT	CATSREGAGNTIYF
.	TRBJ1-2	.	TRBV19	TGTGCCAGTAGTATTGCAGGATATGGCTACACCTTC	CASSIAGYGYTF
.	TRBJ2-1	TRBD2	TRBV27	TGTGCCAGCAGTTTACGGGGGGGAAAGCAGTTCTTC	CASSLRGGKQFF
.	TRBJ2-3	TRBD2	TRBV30	TGTGCCTGGTTAAGCGGGAGCGCCGTCGATACGCAGTATTTT	CAWLSGSAVDTQYF
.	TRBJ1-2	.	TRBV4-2	TGTGCCAGCAGCCAAGAGTCCGGGGGAAACTATGGCTACACCTTC	CASSQESGGNYGYTF
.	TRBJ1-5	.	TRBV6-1	TGTGCCAGCAGTGAACGAAACCTGAGGCAGCTCCAGCATTTT	CASSERNLRQLQHF
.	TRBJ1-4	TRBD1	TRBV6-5	TGTGCCAGCAGCTTAGGACAGGGAGGGGAAAAACTGTTTTTT	CASSLGQGGEKLFF
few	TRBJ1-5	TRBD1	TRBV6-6	TGTGCCAGCAGGCCGGGACAGGGGGCTCAGCCCCAGCATTTT	CASRPGQGAQPQHF
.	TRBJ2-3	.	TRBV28	TGTGCCAGCAGTTCACTAGGGCCCCGTGGGCCAGATACGCAGTATTTT	CASSSLGPRGPDTQYF
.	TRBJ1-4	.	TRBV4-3	TGCGCCAGCAGCCCCGGCGGGGGTGTTAATGAAAAACTGTTTTTT	CASSPGGGVNEKLFF
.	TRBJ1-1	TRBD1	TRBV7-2	TGTGCCAGCAGCTTAGCCGCCGGACAGGGGTCAAACACTGAAGCTTTCTTT	CASSLAAGQGSNTEAFF
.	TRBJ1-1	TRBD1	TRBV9	TGTGCCAGCAGCGGGGACAGGGGGGGGGACACTGAAGCTTTCTTT	CASSGDRGGDTEAFF